Following are 18 T cell receptor beta chains from one sample sequenced in a study of T cells after yellow fever vaccination. TCRdb called the 5' RACE reads again in MiXCR, with one record for every CDR3 protein. The profile shows roughly 330,000 distinct CDR3 sequences, roughly 4% of them singletons. Source: PBMCs, taken 5 days after the yellow fever booster vaccination. The receptor source for this set is a man aged 18-30 years who received the YFV17D yellow fever vaccine.

This sequence joins TRBV20-1 and TRBJ1-3, with D uncertain. The V and J ends lost 6 bases and 0 bases respectively, with 15 bases between them. The germline V gene encodes CDR1 DFQATT and CDR2 SNEGSKA (reference sequence). The CDR3 has 15 residues. The CDR3 protein is CSAEAGGASGNTIYF. The CDR3 DNA follows: TGCAGTGCCGAGGCGGGTGGTGCCTCTGGAAACACCATATATTTT.

The chain couples TRBV29-1 to TRBJ2-5, with D perhaps matching TRBD1 (5 bases). V was clipped by 7 bases and J by 3 bases, with 21 bases between them. CDR3 length: 15 amino acids. CDR1 SQVTM and CDR2 ANQGSEA come from the germline V gene. The CDR3 reads CSACEHAGCEETQYF. For the CDR3, the DNA is TGCAGCGCATGCGAACATGCAGGGTGTGAAGAGACCCAGTACTTC.

This clonotype appeared many times. The chain joins TRBV12-5 to TRBJ2-7; D remains unclear. Trimming pared 5 bases from V and 3 bases from J, leaving 11 bases between. The CDR3 spans 13 residues. Per germline, CDR1 LGHNT and CDR2 FRNRAP. The CDR3 sequence: CASGPGYDYEQYV. The CDR3, as DNA: TGTGCTAGTGGTCCCGGCTATGACTACGAGCAGTACGTC.

The chain uses TRBV12-3 or TRBV12-4 and TRBJ1-1; D uncertain. The V gene lost 6 bases and the J gene lost 7 bases, with 9 bases spanning the gap. The CDR3 spans 11 residues. In nucleotides, the CDR3 is TGTGCCAGCAGCTCTCCCCTTGAAGCTTTCTTT. This sequence encodes CASSSPLEAFF.

There are a few counts of this clonotype. The chain links TRBV4-1 to TRBJ2-1; 10 nucleotides line up with TRBD2. The CDR3 sequence is 16 residues long. The V gene end was trimmed by 9 bases and the J gene end by 6 bases; junction bases not matched to a gene: 14. Germline V gene lookup returns CDR1 MGHRA and CDR2 YSYEKL. CDR3 protein: CASTLRGSGGANEQFF. The CDR3 nucleotides read TGCGCCAGTACCCTACGGGGGAGCGGGGGGGCCAATGAGCAGTTCTTC.

This clonotype has at least ten counts. The CDR3 is CASSQDTYNSYNEQFF. CDR3 DNA: TGCGCCAGCAGCCAAGATACCTACAACTCCTACAATGAGCAGTTCTTC. This chain links TRBV4-3 with TRBJ2-1; D is uncertain. The CDR3 contains 16 residues. Trimming took off 0 bases at V and 0 bases at J, with 9 bases between the two ends. From germline, CDR1 is LGHNA and CDR2 YSLEER.

This clonotype was found a few times. This sequence joins TRBV10-3 and TRBJ2-5, with D possibly TRBD1 on 7 matching bases. Per germline, CDR1 ENHRY and CDR2 SYGVKD. V lost 8 bases and J 4 bases, leaving 14 bases between the germline ends. The CDR3 length is 13 residues. CDR3 nucleotides: TGTGCCATCTCGCTCCAGGGGGGAGAGACCCAGTACTTC. Translated: CAISLQGGETQYF.

The chain has TRBV10-2 and TRBJ1-1, with a weak D call TRBD1 (5 bases). The germline V gene encodes CDR1 WSHSY and CDR2 SAAADI. The V end lost 6 bases, the J end lost 0 bases, and 11 bases lay between the germline ends. CDR3 size: 14 residues. The CDR3 bases are TGCGCCAGCAGAAAGGGGCAAATGAACACTGAAGCTTTCTTT. Translating gives CASRKGQMNTEAFF.

The chain is built from TRBV5-1 and TRBJ2-5; TRBD1 is a possible D gene (6 bases). CDR3 length equals 15 residues. The V end was cut by 0 bases, the J end by 5 bases, with 14 bases between. Per germline, CDR1 SGHRS and CDR2 YFSETQ. In DNA form, the CDR3 reads TGCGCCAGCAGCTTGGCACCCGACAGGTCGGAGACCCAGTACTTC. This gives the protein CASSLAPDRSETQYF.

This clonotype was recorded at least ten times. The chain has TRBV7-9 and TRBJ2-5; a possible D gene is TRBD2 (6 bases). Germline-derived CDR1 and CDR2 are SEHNR and FQNEAQ (reference sequence). This CDR3 is 15 amino acids long. Trimming pared 5 bases from V and 2 bases from J, leaving 15 bases between. CDR3 DNA: TGTGCCAGCAGCCCTCGTGGGGGGAGGCAAGAGACCCAGTACTTC. It codes for CASSPRGGRQETQYF.

This clonotype has a handful of counts. The chain carries TRBV10-1 and TRBJ2-2, with 10 bases matching TRBD1. Germline-derived CDR1 and CDR2 are WNHNN and SYGVQD (reference sequence). With V trimmed by 5 bases and J by 3 bases, 6 bases remained unmatched. The CDR3 length is 16 residues. The CDR3 nucleotides are TGCGCCAGCAGTAAGCTTGGGACAGGGGACACCGGGGAGCTGTTTTTT. Translating it yields CASSKLGTGDTGELFF.

The sample holds many counts of this clonotype. The J gene is TRBJ2-2, the V gene TRBV20-1; D assignment may be TRBD1 or TRBD2 (6 bases each). V was trimmed by 0 bases and J by 4 bases, leaving 15 bases between them. The germline CDR1 and CDR2 sequences are DFQATT and SNEGSKA (reference sequence). The CDR3 sequence is 16 residues long. CDR3 sequence: CSARDGGPTSTGELFF. CDR3 DNA: TGCAGTGCTAGAGACGGGGGCCCGACTTCCACCGGGGAGCTGTTTTTT.

The chain couples TRBV6-5 to TRBJ2-3; tentatively, D is TRBD2 (7 bases). This CDR3 has 15 residues. Germline CDR1 MNHEY, CDR2 SVGAGI. V was shortened by 6 bases and J by 0 bases, with 13 bases between the two germline ends. CDR3 DNA sequence: TGTGCCAGCAGCTGGGGGGGCACAAGCACAGATACGCAGTATTTT. Translation gives CASSWGGTSTDTQYF.

In this sample, this clonotype turned up a few times. The CDR3 DNA reads as TGTGCCAGCAGCTTGTATCTCCAGGGCCCGCTGTTTTTT. This encodes CASSLYLQGPLFF. The V and J genes are TRBV5-6 and TRBJ2-2; D is possibly TRBD1 (5 bases). The length of the CDR3 is 13 residues. Trimming stripped 1 base from V and 13 bases from J, with 14 bases between. The germline gives CDR1 SGHDT, CDR2 YYEEEE.

This clonotype appeared a few times. The chain recombines TRBV7-2 with TRBJ2-1; the match to TRBD2 covers 9 bases. CDR3 length: 16 residues. Germline V gene sequence: CDR1 SGHTA, CDR2 FQGNSA. V dropped 8 bases and J dropped 4; count of bases not matched to a gene: 12. The CDR3 nucleotides read TGTGCCAGCTGGGATCTTGGCGGGGGGGAATACAATGAGCAGTTCTTC. Residues: CASWDLGGGEYNEQFF.

This clonotype appeared many times. The rearrangement uses TRBV10-3 and TRBJ2-5; D unclear. This CDR3 is built from 12 residues. Trimming removed 3 bases at V and 5 bases at J, with 7 bases between. The germline V gene encodes CDR1 ENHRY and CDR2 SYGVKD. This CDR3 reads CAISEGVETQYF. For the CDR3, the DNA is TGTGCCATCAGTGAAGGCGTCGAGACCCAGTACTTC.

This clonotype has a count of ten or more. The chain employs TRBV5-1 and TRBJ2-2; D is undetermined. CDR1 and CDR2 (germline): SGHRS, YFSETQ. This CDR3 contains 15 residues. Trimming pared 1 base from V and 1 base from J, leaving 8 bases between. CDR3 residues: CASSLRGRNTGELFF. As DNA, the CDR3 is TGCGCCAGCAGCTTGCGCGGACGGAACACCGGGGAGCTGTTTTTT.

The chain is built from TRBV7-2 and TRBJ1-5, with 9 bases identical to TRBD1. The CDR3 is 14 amino acids. V trimming: 5 bases; J trimming: 6 bases; junction bases outside the gene matches: 5. Germline-derived CDR1 and CDR2 are SGHTA and FQGNSA. This CDR3 is CASSPGQGFQPQHF. The CDR3 DNA reads TGTGCCAGCAGCCCGGGACAGGGCTTTCAGCCCCAGCATTTT.